This is a list of T cell receptor beta chains from one sample in a study of T cell changes during pregnancy in multiple sclerosis. The data were produced by immunoSEQ multiplex PCR, yet TCRdb's version contains in-frame clones alone and is incomplete. This table has fewer than 140,000 clones, around 92% appearing once. The sequencing here drew on peripheral blood, taken after pregnancy. The source of these receptors is a female donor with multiple sclerosis, enrolled in a pregnancy study. Both conserved end residues are part of each CDR3. D genes are given only for firm matches. Clone size is given for some rows only: seen once, a few or many times, or a class if the clone is expanded.

-	TRBV9	TRBJ2-2	TRBD2	TGTGCCAGCAGCCTCGGACTAGCACCCGGGGAGCTGTTTTTT	CASSLGLAPGELFF
-	TRBV14	TRBJ1-4	-	TGTGCCAGCAGCCCTCTATCCGGGACAACAGAAAAACTGTTTTTT	CASSPLSGTTEKLFF
-	TRBV5-5	TRBJ2-7	TRBD1	TGTGCCAGCAGCTCAGACAGGGGACCCCCCTACGAGCAGTACTTC	CASSSDRGPPYEQYF
-	TRBV9	TRBJ2-1	-	TGTGCCAGCAGCGTAACTACTCTCGGTGAGCAGTTCTTC	CASSVTTLGEQFF
once	TRBV5-1	TRBJ1-4	TRBD1	TGCGCCAGCAGCCCCGGGACAGGGCAAAATGAAAAACTGTTTTTT	CASSPGTGQNEKLFF
-	TRBV19	TRBJ2-4	-	TGTGCCAGTAGTCCCCGGGATATCAGTCCGTGGAACATTCAGTACTTC	CASSPRDISPWNIQYF
few	TRBV5-4	TRBJ1-2	TRBD1	TGTGCCAGCTCAGGGTCGGGACAGGTGAACTATGGCTACACCTTC	CASSGSGQVNYGYTF
-	TRBV4-1	TRBJ1-5	-	TGCGCCAGCAGCCAAGAGTCCCCCGTGGGGGGTTGGAGCAATCAGCCCCAGCATTTT	CASSQESPVGGWSNQPQHF
-	TRBV4-2	TRBJ1-1	-	TGTGCCAGCAGCCAAGACGCCCCGGGGGAGAGCACTGAAGCTTTCTTT	CASSQDAPGESTEAFF
-	TRBV5-1	TRBJ1-1	TRBD1	TGCGCCAGCAGCGGAACAGGGGGGGTAGCTTTCTTT	CASSGTGGVAFF
-	TRBV30	TRBJ1-2	-	TGTGCCTGGTGGGACAACCGCGCAGTCTACTATGGCTACACCTTC	CAWWDNRAVYYGYTF
-	TRBV19	TRBJ1-1	TRBD1	TGTGCCAGTAGTGCCCCATCAGGGGGCGGTTTGAACACTGAAGCTTTCTTT	CASSAPSGGGLNTEAFF
once	TRBV5-1	TRBJ1-5	-	TGCGCCAGCAGTTATGGGACAAGTAGCAATCAGCCCCAGCATTTT	CASSYGTSSNQPQHF
-	TRBV10-3	TRBJ2-1	TRBD2	TGTGCCATCATAAGACGGACTAGCGGACCTTACAATGAGCAGTTCTTC	CAIIRRTSGPYNEQFF
once	TRBV30	TRBJ1-2	-	TGTGCCGGGGGGGGAGGCAACGGCTACACCTTC	CAGGGGNGYTF
once	TRBV6-4	TRBJ2-7	-	TGTGCCAGCAGTGACTCCCCCCGAGACAGCTACGAGCAGTACTTC	CASSDSPRDSYEQYF
-	TRBV15	TRBJ2-2	TRBD1	TGTGCCACCAGCTACCGGACAGGGTCCGGGGAGCTGTTTTTT	CATSYRTGSGELFF
-	TRBV7-2	TRBJ2-1	-	TGTGCCAGCAGCCCCATCACAGGAAATGAGCAGTTCTTC	CASSPITGNEQFF
-	TRBV2	TRBJ1-2	TRBD1	TGTGCCAGCAGAATTGGCCGGACAGGGCTGAGTGGCTACACCTTC	CASRIGRTGLSGYTF
-	TRBV28	TRBJ2-7	-	TGTGCCAGCACGAGCGAGCACGAGCAGTACTTC	CASTSEHEQYF
-	TRBV7-9	TRBJ2-7	-	TGTGCCAGCAGCTTAGACAGTGGCGAGCAGTACTTC	CASSLDSGEQYF
-	TRBV30	TRBJ1-2	TRBD1	TGTGCCTGGAGTGGGGACAGGGTAGACTATGGCTACACCTTC	CAWSGDRVDYGYTF
-	TRBV2	TRBJ2-3	TRBD2	TGTGCCAGCAGTGAGGGACTAGCGAGCACAGATACGCAGTATTTT	CASSEGLASTDTQYF
once	TRBV11-2	TRBJ1-2	TRBD1	TGTGCCAGCAGTACAGGGGGGGGGACCCCCTATGGCTACACCTTC	CASSTGGGTPYGYTF
-	TRBV18	TRBJ2-1	TRBD2	TGTGCCAGCTCACGTCCTACTAGCGGGGGCGTCTCCTACAATGAGCAGTTCTTC	CASSRPTSGGVSYNEQFF
once	TRBV6-1	TRBJ1-2	-	TGTGCCAGCAGTGAAGAGTTCAGGGGCGGCTACACCTTC	CASSEEFRGGYTF
-	TRBV6-1	TRBJ1-1	TRBD1	TGTGCCAGCAGTGAAGTGGACAGGGTTTATGCTGAAGCTTTCTTT	CASSEVDRVYAEAFF
-	TRBV19	TRBJ2-7	-	TGTGCCAGTAGTATCCAGGGAACTTTCTACGAGCAGTACTTC	CASSIQGTFYEQYF
-	TRBV28	TRBJ2-1	-	TGTGCCAGCAGGCTAGACTTCCACAATGAGCAGTTCTTC	CASRLDFHNEQFF
-	TRBV7-2	TRBJ2-1	TRBD2	TGTGCCAGCAGTTGGACTAGCGCCTACAATGAGCAGTTCTTC	CASSWTSAYNEQFF
once	TRBV28	TRBJ2-7	TRBD2	TGTGCCAGCATCTCGCCTAGCGGGACCTTGAAGAGCTCCTACGAGCAGTACTTC	CASISPSGTLKSSYEQYF
once	TRBV19	TRBJ1-2	-	TGTGCCAGTAGCCTATCTCCGGGACCCGGGGGCTATGGCTACACCTTC	CASSLSPGPGGYGYTF
-	TRBV9	TRBJ1-2	-	TGTGCCAGCAGCGTCCAGGGTGTTCGGGACTATGGCTACACCTTC	CASSVQGVRDYGYTF
-	TRBV27	TRBJ2-7	-	TGTGCCAGCAGTGCGGGACGACTCTACGAGCAGTACTTC	CASSAGRLYEQYF
-	TRBV15	TRBJ2-1	TRBD2	TGTGCCACCAGCGTTGCTTTAGCGGGAGTAGGAGATGAGCAGTTCTTC	CATSVALAGVGDEQFF